This T cell receptor beta chain was sequenced during a study of T cells in Graves' hyperthyroidism and ophthalmopathy. The diagnostic basis comprised clinical symptoms, serum thyroxine and TRAb, thyroid ultrasound and orbital computed tomography. V dropped 4 bases and J dropped 5; count of bases not matched to a gene: 9. From germline, CDR1 is SGHVS and CDR2 FNYEAQ. The CDR3 is 17 amino acids. TCR beta CDR3 regions were amplified from RNA transcripts. A first-round RT-PCR of the TCR CDR3 used the HTBI primer set. Via MiXCR, TCRdb re-called the multiplex PCR reads, giving one row per CDR3 protein. Found here are hundreds of thousands of distinct CDR3 sequences, about 15% of them singletons; the top ten hold about 12%.

Sequenced material: blood. This sequence originates from a man between 18 and 29 years old with Graves' ophthalmopathy. J is TRBJ2-2 and V is TRBV7-6, with 11 positions matching TRBD1. CDR3 loop: CASSSGLDRGRTGELFF. CDR3 sequence (DNA): TGTGCCAGCAGCTCGGGACTGGACAGGGGGCGGACCGGGGAGCTGTTTTTT.